A single T cell receptor beta chain is shown here with its context. This entry is derived from a study of blood T cell repertoires in COVID-19. Study background: The United States, Italy and Spain provided the acute and convalescent COVID-19 samples. The analysed material was cDNA or gDNA that came from T cells, B-cell-depleted T cells, or PBMCs.

Germline V gene data show CDR1 as SEHNR and CDR2 as FQNEAQ (reference sequence). Trimming removed 1 base at V and 3 bases at J, with 16 bases between. There are 17 residues in the CDR3. As originally analysed: Nucleated cell counts were estimated from reference gene primer amplification. This table comes from immunoSEQ multiplex PCR, and its TCRdb copy is limited to in-frame clones, with some not included. That table is the source of V, J and clone size, and D and trimming were worked out from the DNA. The sample holds about 150,000 clones, 75% to 90% seen once. This receptor was obtained from an elderly man with acute or convalescent COVID-19. The chain employs TRBV7-9 and TRBJ1-5; D remains ambiguous. The material sequenced was peripheral blood. The CDR3 bases are TGTGCCAGCAGCTTAGAGGTTGCCTCAGGTTTCAATCAGCCCCAGCATTTT. It codes for CASSLEVASGFNQPQHF.